This TCR beta chain was captured by sequencing in a study of cytomegalovirus exposure and HLA in healthy donors. Findings of the study overall: Later examination showed HLA-associated TCR beta chains had greater clonal expansion than equally common others.

V was clipped by 4 bases and J by 5 bases; unmatched bases: 5. Per germline, CDR1 MGHRA and CDR2 YSYEKL. This CDR3 has 15 amino acids. PCR involved 60 Vbeta and 13 Jbeta primers. Produced via immunoSEQ multiplex PCR; TCRdb's table is partial and in-frame only. This sample has 170,000 or so clones, with under 80% found just once. Whereas donors were nominally healthy upon sampling, unrecorded immune exposures were probable. With regard to this clone: Antigen unknown.

The TCR originated in a woman in her twenties or thirties in good health and CMV-seronegative. The rearrangement links TRBV4-1 to TRBJ2-2, with TRBD1 identical over 9 bases. Sequenced sample: PBMCs. This CDR3 reads CASSRDRVGTGELFF. CDR3 DNA: TGCGCCAGCAGCCGGGACAGGGTCGGGACCGGGGAGCTGTTTTTT.